This T cell receptor (beta chain) came from a study of cytomegalovirus exposure and HLA in healthy donors. Background on the study: From about 180 million T cells, an earlier analysis saw 110 million or so unique TCR beta sequences.

It was with 60 Vbeta and 13 Jbeta primers that the PCR ran. Method: immunoSEQ multiplex PCR; TCRdb's copy keeps in-frame clones and lacks some. Here the sample spans 140,000 to 150,000 clones, about 73% being singletons. Study outcomes and limitations: Solely CMV serostatus was available to characterize immune exposure.

This clone occurred a few times. As yet, its antigen is unknown. In germline, CDR1 is SGHNT, CDR2 YYREEE (reference sequence). J was trimmed by 8 bases and V by 1 base; bases with no gene match: 5. This CDR3 has 14 residues. The genes are TRBV5-4 and TRBJ1-2, with 10 bases that match TRBD1. This sequence was found in a man aged 35 to 55 in good health and CMV-seropositive. The sequenced material came from PBMCs. DNA for the CDR3: TGTGCCAGCAGCTTGCGTGGGGGACAGGGGGGCTACACCTTC. Protein product: CASSLRGGQGGYTF.